The entry below describes one T cell receptor beta chain. With V trimmed by 3 bases and J by 5 bases, 5 bases remained unmatched. CDR3 length: 13 amino acids. Germline CDR1 SGDLS, CDR2 YYNGEE. As processed by the authors: Estimation of nucleated cell counts relied on the amplification of reference gene primers. The protocol was immunoSEQ multiplex PCR, while the TCRdb copy is restricted to in-frame clones and leaves out a portion. D and trimming were read from the DNA, whereas the V and J calls and clone size are those reported in that table. The repertoire consists of roughly 100,000 clones, with about 90% occurring once and the leading ten covering approximately 15%. This specimen belongs to a study of blood T cell repertoires in COVID-19. Whole-study context: Researchers got acute and convalescent COVID-19 samples from the United States, Italy and Spain. From T cells, B-cell-depleted T cells, or PBMCs came the material, which was cDNA or gDNA.

The genes are TRBV9 and TRBJ2-7, with 7 bases that match TRBD2. This sequence was found in a man in his fifties or sixties with acute or convalescent COVID-19. The sequenced sample was peripheral blood. The chain's CDR3 is CASSAGGRDEQYF. DNA of the CDR3: TGTGCCAGCAGCGCCGGCGGGAGAGACGAGCAGTACTTC.